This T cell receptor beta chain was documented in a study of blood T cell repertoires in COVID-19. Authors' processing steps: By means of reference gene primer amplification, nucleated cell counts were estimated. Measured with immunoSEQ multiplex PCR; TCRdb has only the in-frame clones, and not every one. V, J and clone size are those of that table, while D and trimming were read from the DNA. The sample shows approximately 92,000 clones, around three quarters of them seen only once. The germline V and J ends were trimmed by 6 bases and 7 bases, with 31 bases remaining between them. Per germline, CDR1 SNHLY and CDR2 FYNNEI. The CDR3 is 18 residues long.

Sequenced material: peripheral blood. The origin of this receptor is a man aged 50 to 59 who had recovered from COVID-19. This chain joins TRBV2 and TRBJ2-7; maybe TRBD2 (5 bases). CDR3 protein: CASSGWTEPGSLSWEQYF. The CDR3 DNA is TGTGCCAGCAGCGGATGGACTGAACCGGGATCTCTAAGTTGGGAGCAGTACTTC.